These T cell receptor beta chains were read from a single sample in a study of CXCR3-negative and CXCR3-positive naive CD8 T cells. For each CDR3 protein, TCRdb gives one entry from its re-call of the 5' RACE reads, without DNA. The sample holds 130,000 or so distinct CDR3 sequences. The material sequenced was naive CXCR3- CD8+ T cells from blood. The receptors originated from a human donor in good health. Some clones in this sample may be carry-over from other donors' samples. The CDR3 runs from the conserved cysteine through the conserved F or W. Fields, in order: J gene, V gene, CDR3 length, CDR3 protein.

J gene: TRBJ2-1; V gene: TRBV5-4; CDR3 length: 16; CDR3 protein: CASSFLAGQGFDEQFF
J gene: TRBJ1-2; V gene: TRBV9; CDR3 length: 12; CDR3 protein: CASSLGGHGYTF
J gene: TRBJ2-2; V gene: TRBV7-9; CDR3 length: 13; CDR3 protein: CASTKSTSGELFF
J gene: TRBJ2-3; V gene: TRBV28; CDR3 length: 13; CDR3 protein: CASTLTGSDTQYF
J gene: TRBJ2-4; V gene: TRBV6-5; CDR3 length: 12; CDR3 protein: CASSGQGSIQYF
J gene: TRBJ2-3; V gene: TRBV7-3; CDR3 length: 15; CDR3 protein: CASSLTTSLADTQYF
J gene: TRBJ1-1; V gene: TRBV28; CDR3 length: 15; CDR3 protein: CASSSRGQGNTEAFF
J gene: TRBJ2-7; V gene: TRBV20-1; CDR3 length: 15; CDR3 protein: CSARGQGRAHYEQYF
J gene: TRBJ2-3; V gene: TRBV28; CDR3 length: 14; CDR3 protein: CASRGFFGTDTQYF
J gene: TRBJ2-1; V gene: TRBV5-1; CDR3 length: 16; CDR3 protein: CASSGEGSSSYNEQFF
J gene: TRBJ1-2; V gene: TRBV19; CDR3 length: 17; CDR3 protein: CASSIVYRADLLYGYTF
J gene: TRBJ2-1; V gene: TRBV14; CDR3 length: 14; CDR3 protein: CASSPLAFNNEQFF
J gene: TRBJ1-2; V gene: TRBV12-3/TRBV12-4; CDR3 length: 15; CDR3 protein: CASSSGTGASYGYAF
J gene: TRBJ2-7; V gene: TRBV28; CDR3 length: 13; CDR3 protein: CASSLGVTSEQYF
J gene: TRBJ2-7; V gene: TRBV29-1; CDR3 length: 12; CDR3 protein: CSVDGGAGEQYF
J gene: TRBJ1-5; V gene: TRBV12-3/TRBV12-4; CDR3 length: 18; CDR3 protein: CASSPRLIQGISNQPQHF
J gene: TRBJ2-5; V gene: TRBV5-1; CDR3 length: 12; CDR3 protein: CASSLDQATQYF
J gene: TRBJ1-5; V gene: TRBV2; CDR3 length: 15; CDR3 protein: CASSEGQYSNQPQHF
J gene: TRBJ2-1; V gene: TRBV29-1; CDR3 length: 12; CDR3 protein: CSADNWGNEQFF
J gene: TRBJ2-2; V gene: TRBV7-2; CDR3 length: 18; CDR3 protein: CASSHDVSGTGSWGELFF
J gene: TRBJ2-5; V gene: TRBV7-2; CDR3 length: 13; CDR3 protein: CASSPTGEETQYF
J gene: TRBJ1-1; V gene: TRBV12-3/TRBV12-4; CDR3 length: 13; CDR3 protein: CASSPSGNTEAFF